This T cell receptor beta chain was retrieved from a study of blood T cell repertoires in COVID-19. Study-wide context: Acute-phase and convalescent COVID-19 samples originated in the United States, Italy and Spain. T cells, B-cell-depleted T cells, or PBMCs supplied cDNA or gDNA.

Authors' processing steps: For nucleated cells, counts were estimated from reference gene primer amplification. Method: immunoSEQ multiplex PCR; TCRdb's copy keeps in-frame clones and lacks some. V and J calls and clone size are copied from that table; D and trimming were computed from the DNA. The profile covers about 260,000 clones, with less than 90% appearing a single time and about 14% taken by the ten largest. The CDR3 loop spans 13 amino acids. Germline assignment: CDR1 SEHNR and CDR2 FQNEAQ (reference sequence). The V gene end was trimmed by 4 bases and the J gene end by 9 bases; junction bases not matched to a gene: 6.

The clonotype comes from a human donor in a cohort sampled during active COVID-19. The specimen was peripheral blood. This chain links TRBV7-9 with TRBJ2-1, with 7 bases matching TRBD1. The CDR3, as DNA: TGTGCCAGCAGCTCCGACAGGGTTATTGAGCAGTTCTTC. Protein sequence: CASSSDRVIEQFF.